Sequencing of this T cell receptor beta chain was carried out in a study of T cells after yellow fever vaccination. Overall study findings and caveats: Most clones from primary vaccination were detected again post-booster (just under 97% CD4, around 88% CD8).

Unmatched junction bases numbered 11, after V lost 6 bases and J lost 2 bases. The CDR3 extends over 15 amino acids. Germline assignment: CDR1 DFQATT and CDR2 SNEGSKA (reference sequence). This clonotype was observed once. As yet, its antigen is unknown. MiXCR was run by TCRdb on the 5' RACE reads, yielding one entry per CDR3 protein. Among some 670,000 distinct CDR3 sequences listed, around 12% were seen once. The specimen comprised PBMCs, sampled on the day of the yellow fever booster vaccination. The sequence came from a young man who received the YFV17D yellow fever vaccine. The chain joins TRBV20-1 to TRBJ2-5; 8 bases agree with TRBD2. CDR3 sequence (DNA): TGCAGTGCCAGGCCAAGCGGGAGAGTTCAAGAGACCCAGTACTTC. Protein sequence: CSARPSGRVQETQYF.